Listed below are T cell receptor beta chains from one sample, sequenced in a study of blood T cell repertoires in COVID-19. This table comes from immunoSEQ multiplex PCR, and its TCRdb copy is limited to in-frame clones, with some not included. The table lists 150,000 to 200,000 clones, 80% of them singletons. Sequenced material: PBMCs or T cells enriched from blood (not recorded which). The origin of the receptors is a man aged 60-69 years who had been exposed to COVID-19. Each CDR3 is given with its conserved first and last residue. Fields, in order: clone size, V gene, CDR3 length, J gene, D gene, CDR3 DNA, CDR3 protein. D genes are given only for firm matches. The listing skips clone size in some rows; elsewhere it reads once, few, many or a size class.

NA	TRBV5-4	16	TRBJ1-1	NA	TGTGCCAGCAGCTTGGGAGGGGGTGCGCCTCAATCAGAAGCTTTCTTT	CASSLGGGAPQSEAFF
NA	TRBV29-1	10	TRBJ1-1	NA	TGCAGCGTTGGTAACAAGGAAGCTTTCTTT	CSVGNKEAFF
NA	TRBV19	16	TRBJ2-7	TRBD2	TGTGCCAGTAGAAGCTCCGGGACTAGCGGGGCCCACGAGCAGTACTTC	CASRSSGTSGAHEQYF
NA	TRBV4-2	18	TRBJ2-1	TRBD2	TGTGCCAGCAGCCCCGGGACTAGCGGGAGTCTTTCCGGGAATGAGCAGTTCTTC	CASSPGTSGSLSGNEQFF
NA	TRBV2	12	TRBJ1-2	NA	TGTGCCAGCAGTGGACAAAACTATGGCTACACCTTC	CASSGQNYGYTF
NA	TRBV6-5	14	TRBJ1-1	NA	TGTGCCAGCAGGTTGGGCAGGGTTGCCACTGAAGCTTTCTTT	CASRLGRVATEAFF
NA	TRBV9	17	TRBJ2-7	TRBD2	TGTGCCAGCAGCGTAGAAGCTAGCGGGAGATTTGGAAACGAGCAGTACTTC	CASSVEASGRFGNEQYF
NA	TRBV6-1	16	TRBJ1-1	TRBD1	TGTGCCAGCAGTGACCGGACAGGGACAACAAGGGGTGAAGCTTTCTTT	CASSDRTGTTRGEAFF
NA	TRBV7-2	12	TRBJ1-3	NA	TGTGCCAGCAGCTTAGTCTTAAACACCATATATTTT	CASSLVLNTIYF
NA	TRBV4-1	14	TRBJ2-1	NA	TGCGCCAGCAGCCAAGTGACTAGTCATGATGAGCAGTTCTTC	CASSQVTSHDEQFF
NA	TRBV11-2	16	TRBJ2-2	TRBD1	TGTGCCAGCAGCCTAACACAGGGGGCGAACACCGGGGAGCTGTTTTTT	CASSLTQGANTGELFF
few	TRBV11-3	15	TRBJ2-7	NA	TGTGCCAGCAGCCCGCGGGACGTTGGTCCCTACGAGCAGTACTTC	CASSPRDVGPYEQYF
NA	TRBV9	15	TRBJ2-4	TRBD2	TGTGCCAGCAGCGTAGGGGATAGCGGGAGAAACATTCAGTACTTC	CASSVGDSGRNIQYF
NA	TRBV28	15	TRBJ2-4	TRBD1	TGTGCCAGCAGCTATCAAGGGGGCTCCAAAAACATTCAGTACTTC	CASSYQGGSKNIQYF
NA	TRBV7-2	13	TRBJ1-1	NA	TGTGCCAGCAGCACTTATATGAACACTGAAGCTTTCTTT	CASSTYMNTEAFF
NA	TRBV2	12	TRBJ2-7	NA	TGTGCCAGCAGTGTTTCCGGGTCCGAGCAGTACTTC	CASSVSGSEQYF
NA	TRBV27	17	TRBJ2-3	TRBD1	TGTGCCAGCAGTTTATCGATGGGGACAGCTATCACAGATACGCAGTATTTT	CASSLSMGTAITDTQYF
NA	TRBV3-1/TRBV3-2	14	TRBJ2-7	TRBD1	TGTGCCAGCAGCCAAGTTGGGACAGGGGTCGAGCAGTACTTC	CASSQVGTGVEQYF
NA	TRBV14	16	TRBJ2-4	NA	TGTGCCAGCAGCCAAGAAAATTTACTAGTCGGAGGCATTCAGTACTTC	CASSQENLLVGGIQYF
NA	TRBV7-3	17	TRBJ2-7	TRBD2	TGTGCCAGCAGCTTAACATCTGCCCTAGCGGGAGGAAGCGAGCAGTACTTC	CASSLTSALAGGSEQYF
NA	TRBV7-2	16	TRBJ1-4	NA	TGTGCCAGCAGCTTAGTGGGACGGGGGGGAAGAGAAAAACTGTTTTTT	CASSLVGRGGREKLFF
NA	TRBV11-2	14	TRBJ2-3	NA	TGTGCCAGCAGCCTCTCCGGGAGAGAAGATACGCAGTATTTT	CASSLSGREDTQYF
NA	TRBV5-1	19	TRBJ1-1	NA	TGCGCCAGCAGCTTGGCCGCCAAGACGGGCAGGGTATGGGGCACTGAAGCTTTCTTT	CASSLAAKTGRVWGTEAFF
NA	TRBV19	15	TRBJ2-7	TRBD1	TGTGCCAGTAGGACGGGACAGCTCCAAGGGGACGAGCAGTACTTC	CASRTGQLQGDEQYF
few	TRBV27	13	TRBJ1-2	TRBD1	TGTGCCAGCAGGGGGGACAGTTTCTATGGCTACACCTTC	CASRGDSFYGYTF
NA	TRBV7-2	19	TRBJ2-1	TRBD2	TGTGCCAGCAGCTTAGACAGGACTAGCGTCCCATCGGCTGGCAATGAGCAGTTCTTC	CASSLDRTSVPSAGNEQFF
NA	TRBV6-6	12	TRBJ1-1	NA	TGTGCCAGCGGTTCCAGGAACACTGAAGCTTTCTTT	CASGSRNTEAFF
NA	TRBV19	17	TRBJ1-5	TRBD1	TGTGCCAGTAGTCCCTTGACAGGGGGATATAGCAATCAGCCCCAGCATTTT	CASSPLTGGYSNQPQHF
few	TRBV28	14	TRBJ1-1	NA	TGTGCCAGCAGTCGCCGGGCGGCGGGCACTGAAGCTTTCTTT	CASSRRAAGTEAFF
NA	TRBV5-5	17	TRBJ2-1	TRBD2	TGTGCCAGCAGCTTGGACCCGGTGGTAGCGGGAGTAGATGAGCAGTTCTTC	CASSLDPVVAGVDEQFF
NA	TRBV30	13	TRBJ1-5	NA	TGTGCCTGGAGCCCGACAGGCGATCAGCCCCAGCATTTT	CAWSPTGDQPQHF
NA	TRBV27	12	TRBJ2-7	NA	TGTGCCAGCAGCTCGAGCTCCTACGAGCAGTACTTC	CASSSSSYEQYF
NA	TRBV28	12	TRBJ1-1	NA	TGTGCCAGCACCCAGGTGGGGGCATGGGCTTTCTTT	CASTQVGAWAFF
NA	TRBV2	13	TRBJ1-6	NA	TGTGCCGGACAGATAGCGGGTAATTCACCCCTCCACTTT	CAGQIAGNSPLHF
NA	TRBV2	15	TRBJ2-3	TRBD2	TGTGCCAGCAGTCTTGCTGGGACTAGGGCAGATACGCAGTATTTT	CASSLAGTRADTQYF
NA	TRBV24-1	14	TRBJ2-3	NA	TGTGCCACCAGTGTGGGGGCACGCACAGATACGCAGTATTTT	CATSVGARTDTQYF
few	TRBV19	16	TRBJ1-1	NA	TGTGCCAGTAGTAGCCGGGACTCCTTTTTGAACACTGAAGCTTTCTTT	CASSSRDSFLNTEAFF
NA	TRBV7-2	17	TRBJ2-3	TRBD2	TGTGCCAGCAGCTTAGCCGGGACTAGCGCTAGCACAGATACGCAGTATTTT	CASSLAGTSASTDTQYF
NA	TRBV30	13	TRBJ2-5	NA	TGTGCCTGGAGCGCAACCCTACAAGAGACCCAGTACTTC	CAWSATLQETQYF
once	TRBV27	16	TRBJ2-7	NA	TGTGCCAGCAGTTTAGGGCGGGCGTACAAAAACTACGAGCAGTACTTC	CASSLGRAYKNYEQYF
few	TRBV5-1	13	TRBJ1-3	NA	TGCGCCAGCAGCTCGACGAGGGGAAACACCATATATTTT	CASSSTRGNTIYF
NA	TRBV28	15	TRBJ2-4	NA	TGTGCCAGCAGGTCTGACAGGCTAGCCAAAAACATTCAGTACTTC	CASRSDRLAKNIQYF
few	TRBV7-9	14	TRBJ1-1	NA	TGTGCCAGCAGCACCCGGGGTCCAAAAACTGAAGCTTTCTTT	CASSTRGPKTEAFF